The 26 T cell receptor beta chains listed next were all sequenced from one sample in a study of immune evolution from preneoplasia to lung adenocarcinoma. TCRdb's table, derived via immunoSEQ multiplex PCR, lists solely in-frame clones and lacks some. The sample records 30,000 to 45,000 clones, 74% being singletons. The material sequenced was FFPE invasive lung adenocarcinoma tissue. Receptors originate from a person between 55 and 70 years old with lung adenocarcinoma.

The V call is TRBV5-1, the J call TRBJ2-3; the match to TRBD2 covers 10 bases. Germline trimming cut 1 base from V and 5 bases from J; bases unmatched to any gene: 4. The CDR3 is 15 amino acids. Germline V lookup: CDR1 SGHRS, CDR2 YFSETQ. CDR3 sequence (DNA): TGCGCCAGCAGCTTGCAAGCGGGAGGGCGAGATACGCAGTATTTT. Translating it yields CASSLQAGGRDTQYF.

The rearrangement uses TRBV6-5 and TRBJ2-7; unclear D gene. Germline lookup yields CDR1 MNHEY and CDR2 SVGAGI. The CDR3 is 14 amino acids. The V and J ends lost 7 bases and 2 bases respectively, with 15 bases between them. CDR3 in amino acids: CASKIERSAYEQYF. The CDR3 bases are TGTGCCAGCAAAATTGAGCGCTCTGCCTACGAGCAGTACTTC.

This chain uses TRBV19 with TRBJ2-3; 14 bases match TRBD2. After removal of 4 bases from V and 4 bases from J, the junction contained 1 base not matched to a gene. Germline CDR1 LNHDA, CDR2 SQIVND (reference sequence). The CDR3 has 15 residues. CDR3 sequence: CASSTGLAGADTQYF. The CDR3 DNA is TGTGCCAGTAGTACGGGACTAGCGGGAGCAGATACGCAGTATTTT.

The genes are TRBV4-1 and TRBJ2-7, with 12 bases fitting TRBD1. The CDR3 is 15 residues long. V gave up 3 bases and J gave up 6 bases; unmatched junction bases: 6. Germline CDR1 and CDR2: MGHRA and YSYEKL. Here the CDR3 reads CASSQGQGARFEQYF. As DNA, the CDR3 is TGCGCCAGCAGCCAGGGACAGGGGGCCCGGTTCGAGCAGTACTTC.

J is TRBJ2-3 and V is TRBV7-2; 8 bases match TRBD2. V shed 5 bases, J shed 0 bases, and the junction held 1 base outside the gene matches. This CDR3 has 14 residues. Germline V gene lookup returns CDR1 SGHTA and CDR2 FQGNSA. The DNA for the CDR3 is TGTGCCAGCAGCCCTAGCGGGAGCACAGATACGCAGTATTTT. Protein: CASSPSGSTDTQYF. Full variable domain (remainder filled in from reference TRBV7-2 and TRBJ2-3): GAGVSQSPSNKVTEKGKDVELRCDPISGHTALYWYRQSLGQGLEFLIYFQGNSAPDKSGLPSDRFSAERTGGSVSTLTIQRTQQEDSAVYLCASSPSGSTDTQYFGPGTRLTVL.

V usage is TRBV28 and J usage is TRBJ2-1, with unresolved D. The CDR3 is 16 residues long. V dropped 8 bases and J dropped 0 bases, with 17 bases sitting between them. Germline loops: CDR1 MDHEN, CDR2 SYDVKM. The CDR3 sequence: CASRRRASTSYNEQFF. The CDR3 DNA follows: TGTGCCAGCCGAAGAAGAGCGTCCACCTCCTACAATGAGCAGTTCTTC.

The CDR3: CASSPGETEAFF. DNA of the CDR3: TGTGCCAGCTCACCCGGGGAGACTGAAGCTTTCTTT. V usage is TRBV18 and J usage is TRBJ1-1; D gene unclear. Germline assignment: CDR1 KGHSH and CDR2 LQKENI. The ends were cut back, 3 bases at V and 5 bases at J, with 7 bases in the middle. The CDR3 loop spans 12 amino acids.

The V gene is TRBV7-9, the J gene TRBJ1-4; D might be TRBD1 (5 bases). The germline V gene encodes CDR1 SEHNR and CDR2 FQNEAQ (reference sequence). The CDR3 has 16 amino acids. The V gene lost 0 bases and the J gene lost 4 bases, with 12 bases spanning the gap. Here the CDR3 DNA reads TGTGCCAGCAGCTTAGCGCGGGGGACGGATAATGAAAAACTGTTTTTT. Its protein is CASSLARGTDNEKLFF.

The chain recombines TRBV19 with TRBJ2-1, with D unclear. CDR1 and CDR2 (germline): LNHDA, SQIVND (reference sequence). V lost 3 bases to trimming and J lost 4 bases, with 16 bases between them. The CDR3 runs to 16 residues. The CDR3 sequence: CASSIGETPNYNEQFF. The CDR3 nucleotides read TGTGCCAGTAGTATTGGTGAGACGCCTAATTACAATGAGCAGTTCTTC.

The J gene is TRBJ1-1, the V gene TRBV2; D ambiguous. V gave up 6 bases and J gave up 0 bases, with 14 bases separating them. The germline gives CDR1 SNHLY, CDR2 FYNNEI. CDR3 size: 15 residues. DNA for the CDR3: TGTGCCAGCAGAGCCGAATTAACAGTGAACACTGAAGCTTTCTTT. Protein sequence: CASRAELTVNTEAFF.

The V and J genes are TRBV11-2 and TRBJ2-7; 12 bases align to TRBD2. Germline V gene lookup returns CDR1 SGHAT and CDR2 FQNNGV. The CDR3 sequence is 19 residues long. V shed 1 base and J 1 base; nucleotides not matched to a gene: 11. The CDR3 is CASSLVLRTSGTGSYEQYF. In DNA, the CDR3 is TGTGCCAGCAGCTTAGTCTTGAGGACTAGCGGGACTGGATCCTACGAGCAGTACTTC.

This clone has just a few counts. The genes are TRBV5-1 and TRBJ2-2; 8 nucleotides align to TRBD1. The CDR3 is made up of 15 amino acids. V dropped 4 bases and J dropped 7; count of bases not matched to a gene: 9. Germline V gene lookup returns CDR1 SGHRS and CDR2 YFSETQ. CDR3 loop: CASSRLDRAGGELFF. CDR3 nucleotide sequence: TGCGCCAGCAGCCGACTGGACAGGGCGGGCGGGGAGCTGTTTTTT. Supplemented by reference TRBV5-1 and TRBJ2-2, the full variable domain reads KAGVTQTPRYLIKTRGQQVTLSCSPISGHRSVSWYQQTPGQGLQFLFEYFSETQRNKGNFPGRFSGRQFSNSRSEMNVSTLELGDSALYLCASSRLDRAGGELFFGEGSRLTVL.

This clone has a single count. V gene TRBV19 combines with J gene TRBJ2-1; 8 nucleotides line up with TRBD2. The CDR3 loop spans 13 amino acids. V dropped 7 bases and J dropped 7; count of bases not matched to a gene: 6. Germline-derived CDR1 and CDR2 are LNHDA and SQIVND (reference sequence). The CDR3 DNA is TGTGCCAGTACTAGCGGGTGGGGGAATGAGCAGTTCTTC. Amino acids: CASTSGWGNEQFF.

This clone was seen a handful of times. CDR3 loop: CASRAPGQNYEQYF. In nucleotides, the CDR3 is TGTGCCAGCAGGGCGCCGGGACAGAACTACGAGCAGTACTTC. The V and J genes are TRBV11-3 and TRBJ2-7; TRBD1 agrees at 7 bases. With 6 bases clipped from V and 3 bases from J, the junction kept 8 bases outside the gene matches. This CDR3 spans 14 amino acids. The germline CDR1 and CDR2 sequences are SGHNT and YENEEA.

The V and J genes are TRBV11-2 and TRBJ2-7; the match to TRBD1 covers 7 bases. The V gene end was trimmed by 6 bases and the J gene end by 7 bases; junction bases not matched to a gene: 12. This CDR3 region has 14 residues. Germline V lookup: CDR1 SGHAT, CDR2 FQNNGV. The CDR3 spells CASRSGTESREQYF. The CDR3, as DNA: TGTGCCAGCAGGTCCGGGACAGAGTCGAGGGAGCAGTACTTC.

V and J are TRBV7-9 and TRBJ2-5; 8 bases line up with TRBD1. CDR3 length equals 14 residues. Germline V lookup: CDR1 SEHNR, CDR2 FQNEAQ (reference sequence). J was trimmed by 4 bases and V by 5 bases; bases with no gene match: 6. The CDR3 DNA sequence: TGTGCCAGCAGCGCCCCCAGGGGGCGAGAGACCCAGTACTTC. Translated, it gives CASSAPRGRETQYF.

The genes are TRBV21-1 and TRBJ2-2. TRBV21-1 counts as a pseudogene. The CDR3 is made up of 11 amino acids. The CDR3 bases are TGTGCCAGCAGCAAGGGCGGGGAGCTGTTTTTT. Translation gives CASSKGGELFF.

This chain connects TRBV6-5 to TRBJ2-7, with a weak D call TRBD2 (6 bases). The germline V and J ends were trimmed by 5 bases and 5 bases, with 16 bases remaining between them. This CDR3 comprises 14 residues. The germline gives CDR1 MNHEY, CDR2 SVGAGI. CDR3 nucleotides: TGTGCCAGCAGTCGAATCACAGGCGGGGACGAGCAGTACTTC. Residues: CASSRITGGDEQYF.

The J gene is TRBJ2-5, the V gene TRBV11-2; D is possibly TRBD1 or TRBD2 (6 bases each). V lost 6 bases and J lost 5, with 16 bases in between. CDR1 and CDR2 (germline): SGHAT, FQNNGV. The CDR3 loop spans 14 amino acids. CDR3 sequence (DNA): TGTGCCAGCAGTACGGGGGACATCGCCGAGACCCAGTACTTC. Its protein product is CASSTGDIAETQYF.

The chain has TRBV30 and TRBJ1-2; a weak D match, TRBD1 (6 bases). Germline CDR1 and CDR2: GTSNPN and SVGIG (reference sequence). The CDR3 sequence is 15 residues long. V was clipped by 3 bases and J by 5 bases, with 19 bases between them. CDR3 sequence (DNA): TGTGCCTGGAGGCCCAACAGGGTTTTGTTTTATGGCTACACCTTC. Translation: CAWRPNRVLFYGYTF. The whole variable domain, filled in from reference TRBV30 and TRBJ1-2, reads SQTIHQWPATLVQPVGSPLSLECTVEGTSNPNLYWYRQAAGRGLQLLFYSVGIGQISSEVPQNLSASRPQDRQFILSSKKLLLSDSGFYLCAWRPNRVLFYGYTFGSGTRLTVV.

The chain couples TRBV7-6 to TRBJ2-3; D might be TRBD2 (5 bases). Germline-derived CDR1 and CDR2 are SGHVS and FNYEAQ. The germline V and J ends were trimmed by 2 bases and 6 bases, with 6 bases remaining between them. The CDR3 totals 12 residues. The CDR3 sequence: CASSLWRDTQYF. The CDR3 coding sequence is TGTGCCAGCAGCTTATGGAGGGATACGCAGTATTTT.

This chain connects TRBV21-1 to TRBJ1-5. TRBV21-1 is listed as a pseudogene. CDR3 length: 20 residues. The CDR3 DNA sequence: TGTGCCAGCAGCAAAGCCCGGGGCCCTTCTCCACTAGTAGAGGGTCAGCCCCAGCATTTT. Translation: CASSKARGPSPLVEGQPQHF.

V is TRBV4-1 and J is TRBJ2-3; 9 bases are a match to TRBD2. In germline, CDR1 is MGHRA, CDR2 YSYEKL. The CDR3 is made up of 20 amino acids. V was clipped by 2 bases and J by 3 bases; unmatched bases: 18. The CDR3 bases are TGCGCCAGCAGCCAATCACCTGCCGCGGGAGGGCCATCGGGAACAGATACGCAGTATTTT. Residues: CASSQSPAAGGPSGTDTQYF.

The rearrangement joins TRBV7-9 to TRBJ2-7, with 10 bases matching TRBD2. CDR1 is SEHNR, CDR2 FQNEAQ, per germline (reference sequence). With V trimmed by 5 bases and J by 0 bases, 10 bases remained unmatched. The CDR3 has 17 residues. The CDR3 bases are TGTGCCAGCAGCAGGGCTAGCGGGAGTCTTTTCTCCTACGAGCAGTACTTC. Translation gives CASSRASGSLFSYEQYF.

The rearrangement uses TRBV2 and TRBJ2-4; D is undetermined. The CDR3 covers 15 residues. Between the trimmed V and J ends, which lost 3 bases and 0 bases, there was a span of 9 bases. Germline CDR1 is SNHLY and CDR2 is FYNNEI. The CDR3 DNA reads as TGTGCCAGCAGTGAGACGGGCCCAGCCAAAAACATTCAGTACTTC. As protein: CASSETGPAKNIQYF.

The V and J genes are TRBV7-6 and TRBJ2-6, with a tentative D call TRBD2 (6 bases). This CDR3 comprises 15 residues. Germline V gene sequence: CDR1 SGHVS, CDR2 FNYEAQ. V was trimmed by 1 base and J by 2 bases, leaving 6 bases between them. The CDR3: CASSLGGAGANVLTF. CDR3 sequence (DNA): TGTGCCAGCAGCTTAGGCGGGGCTGGGGCCAACGTCCTGACTTTC.